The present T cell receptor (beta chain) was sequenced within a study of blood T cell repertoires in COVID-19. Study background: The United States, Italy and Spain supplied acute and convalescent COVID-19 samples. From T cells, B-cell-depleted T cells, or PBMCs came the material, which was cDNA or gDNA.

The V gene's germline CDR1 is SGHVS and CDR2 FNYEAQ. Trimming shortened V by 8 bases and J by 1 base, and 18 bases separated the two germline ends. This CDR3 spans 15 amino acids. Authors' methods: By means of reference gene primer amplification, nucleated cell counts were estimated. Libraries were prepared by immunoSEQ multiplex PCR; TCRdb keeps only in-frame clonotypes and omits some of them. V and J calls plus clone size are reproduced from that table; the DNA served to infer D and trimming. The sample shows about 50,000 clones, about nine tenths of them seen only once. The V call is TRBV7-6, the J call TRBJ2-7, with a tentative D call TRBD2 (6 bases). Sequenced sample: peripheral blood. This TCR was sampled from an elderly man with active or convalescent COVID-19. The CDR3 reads CASRPGEAGSYEQYF. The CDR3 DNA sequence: TGTGCCAGCCGCCCTGGGGAAGCGGGTTCCTACGAGCAGTACTTC.